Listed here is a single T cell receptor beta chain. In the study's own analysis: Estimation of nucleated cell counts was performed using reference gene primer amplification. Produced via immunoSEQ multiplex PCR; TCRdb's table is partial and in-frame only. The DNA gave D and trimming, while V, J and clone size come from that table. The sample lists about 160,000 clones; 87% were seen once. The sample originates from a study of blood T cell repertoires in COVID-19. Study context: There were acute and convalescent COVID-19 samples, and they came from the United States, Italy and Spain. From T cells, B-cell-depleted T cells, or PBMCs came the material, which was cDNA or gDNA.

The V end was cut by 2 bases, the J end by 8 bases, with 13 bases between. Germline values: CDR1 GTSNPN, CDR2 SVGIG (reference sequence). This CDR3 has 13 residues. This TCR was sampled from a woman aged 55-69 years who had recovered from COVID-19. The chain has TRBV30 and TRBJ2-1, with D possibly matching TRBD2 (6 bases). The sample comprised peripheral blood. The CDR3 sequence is CAWSRLDTDEQFF. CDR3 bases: TGTGCCTGGAGTCGACTAGACACCGATGAGCAGTTCTTC.